A selection of T cell receptor beta chains follows, all from one sample in a study of cytomegalovirus exposure and HLA in healthy donors. The data were produced by immunoSEQ multiplex PCR, yet TCRdb's version contains in-frame clones alone and is incomplete. The sample includes about 160,000 clones, roughly 82% seen only once; the top ten take less than 1.6%. Sequencing was carried out using PBMCs. The source is a girl between 5 and 17 years old in good health and CMV-seropositive. Both conserved end residues are part of each CDR3. Fields, in order: V gene, clone size, J gene, D gene, CDR3 DNA, CDR3 protein. D genes are given only for firm matches. Expanded clones are given a class, and other clones once, few, many or no size at all.

TRBV5-4	few	TRBJ1-4	.	TGTGCCAGCAGCTTATCAGGGGAAAAACTGTTTTTT	CASSLSGEKLFF
TRBV29-1	.	TRBJ2-7	.	TGCAGCGTTGAAGGAAACTTTAGCTACGAGCAGTACTTC	CSVEGNFSYEQYF
TRBV28	.	TRBJ2-5	TRBD1	TGTGCCAGCAGTTCCCCGGGGTCCAGGGGGGAGACCCAGTACTTC	CASSSPGSRGETQYF
TRBV20-1	once	TRBJ2-3	.	TGCAGTGCTCCTCGAGGGGATACGCAGTATTTT	CSAPRGDTQYF
TRBV5-4	.	TRBJ2-1	.	TGTGCCAGCAGCGTGACTAGGAGCTCCTACAATGAGCAGTTCTTC	CASSVTRSSYNEQFF
TRBV29-1	.	TRBJ2-1	TRBD2	TGCAGCTTTTTAGCGGGGGGGCCTCCTGAGCAGTTCTTC	CSFLAGGPPEQFF
TRBV6-1	.	TRBJ2-2	.	TGTGCCAGCAGTGAACCAGGGGAGATTCCCGGGGAGCTGTTTTTT	CASSEPGEIPGELFF
TRBV29-1	.	TRBJ2-7	.	TGCAGCGTTATACCCGACACAGCCTCCTACGAGCAGTACTTC	CSVIPDTASYEQYF
TRBV7-8	.	TRBJ2-2	TRBD1	TGTGCCAGCACCACCCCAGGGGGCTTCACCGGGGAGCTGTTTTTT	CASTTPGGFTGELFF
TRBV6-5	.	TRBJ2-7	TRBD2	TGTGCCAGCAGTTACTCGTTTCCAGCGGGGGGGCAGCAGTACTTC	CASSYSFPAGGQQYF
TRBV29-1	.	TRBJ2-5	.	TGCAGCGCAACGGGGTTAGGGGAGACCCAGTACTTC	CSATGLGETQYF
TRBV28	.	TRBJ2-7	.	TGTGCCAGCAGTTTAGAGTTAATCTACGAGCAGTACTTC	CASSLELIYEQYF
TRBV6-1	.	TRBJ2-7	.	TGTGCCAGCAGTGAAACCCGCCTTGGGACACCAGCTTACGAGCAGTACTTC	CASSETRLGTPAYEQYF
TRBV10-3	.	TRBJ2-1	TRBD2	TGTGCGACCGGCGGGGGGGCAGACGATGAGCAGTTCTTC	CATGGGADDEQFF
TRBV15	.	TRBJ1-2	TRBD1	TGTGCCACCAGCAAGGGGGACAGGGTTGGCTACACCTTC	CATSKGDRVGYTF
TRBV28	.	TRBJ1-2	TRBD1	TGTGCCAGCACCTCATTCCAGGGGGCGCCGAATGGCTACACCTTC	CASTSFQGAPNGYTF
TRBV10-1	.	TRBJ2-1	.	TGCGCCAGCAGTGAGTCGAGCAATGAGCAGTTCTTC	CASSESSNEQFF
TRBV28	.	TRBJ2-1	TRBD2	TGTGCCAGCAGTTCGGGACTAGCGGGAGCCCACAATGAGCAGTTCTTC	CASSSGLAGAHNEQFF
TRBV2	.	TRBJ2-3	.	TGTGCCAGCAGTCGTGCAGATACGCAGTATTTT	CASSRADTQYF
TRBV5-5	once	TRBJ2-7	.	TGTGCCAGCAGCCGGGACATAACCTACGAGCAGTACTTC	CASSRDITYEQYF
TRBV6-1	.	TRBJ1-4	TRBD1	TGTGCCAGCAGTCGGACAGGCTGGGGCGATGAAAAACTGTTTTTT	CASSRTGWGDEKLFF
TRBV5-4	few	TRBJ2-6	.	TGTGCCAGCAGCCATGGGGGGACCGGCTCTGGGGCCAACGTCCTGACTTTC	CASSHGGTGSGANVLTF
TRBV7-2	.	TRBJ1-4	.	TGTGCCAGCAGCTTTAGAGCAGGGGAGGAAAAACTGTTTTTT	CASSFRAGEEKLFF
TRBV18	.	TRBJ1-5	TRBD1	TGTGCCAGCTCAACTGGACAGGGTGCGTTTCAGCCCCAGCATTTT	CASSTGQGAFQPQHF
TRBV18	few	TRBJ2-7	TRBD2	TGTGCCAGCTCACCCTCCCGGGGGGTAAACGAGCAGTACTTC	CASSPSRGVNEQYF
TRBV9	.	TRBJ2-1	TRBD2	TGTGCCAGCAGCGTAGCTAGCGGGACCTCCGCTGAGCAGTTCTTC	CASSVASGTSAEQFF
TRBV9	once	TRBJ2-7	TRBD2	TGTGCCAGCAGCGTAGGCGCTAGCGGGGATACCTACGAGCAGTACTTC	CASSVGASGDTYEQYF
TRBV6-4	.	TRBJ2-1	TRBD2	TGTGCCAGCAGTGAAAGCTCGAGGACTAGCGGGGGGGCCTGGGGAAATGAGCAGTTCTTC	CASSESSRTSGGAWGNEQFF
TRBV5-6	.	TRBJ1-3	.	TGTGCCAGCAGCTTGCAGGGGCCGTATGGAAACACCATATATTTT	CASSLQGPYGNTIYF
TRBV20-1	once	TRBJ2-3	.	TGCAGTGCTGGAGTCGCGGATACGCAGTATTTT	CSAGVADTQYF
TRBV19	.	TRBJ2-7	.	TGTGCCAGTAGTATCGGCGGGGCCTTCTCCTACGAGCAGTACTTC	CASSIGGAFSYEQYF
TRBV23-1	few	TRBJ2-3	TRBD2	TGCGCCAGCAGTCAATGGGCGGGAGGGCTCTTAACAGATACGCAGTATTTT	CASSQWAGGLLTDTQYF
TRBV30	.	TRBJ1-2	.	TGTGCCTGGACCCTAAATTGGGGCGGTAGACAGGTCAGGGACTATGGCTACACCTTC	CAWTLNWGGRQVRDYGYTF
TRBV5-4	.	TRBJ2-7	TRBD1	TGTGCCAGCAGCGAGGGACAGGACTACGAGCAGTACTTC	CASSEGQDYEQYF
TRBV7-3	.	TRBJ2-1	TRBD2	TGTGCCAGCAGCCTTAGCGGGGGGGTTGGTGAGCAGTTCTTC	CASSLSGGVGEQFF
TRBV7-8	once	TRBJ1-2	.	TGTGCCAGCAGTTTAGACGTGGCGGGACGGAACTATGGCTACACCTTC	CASSLDVAGRNYGYTF
TRBV19	.	TRBJ1-1	.	TGTGCCAGTAGTATCGGACAGACTGAAGCTTTCTTT	CASSIGQTEAFF
TRBV2	.	TRBJ2-7	TRBD2	TGTGCCAGCAGTGAAGGACTAGCGGGAGCCTACGAGCAGTACTTC	CASSEGLAGAYEQYF
TRBV6-1	.	TRBJ2-7	.	TGTGCCAGCAGTGAAAGTTTCGTGATACAGATCCTTATCGAGCAGTACTTC	CASSESFVIQILIEQYF
TRBV25-1	.	TRBJ1-4	.	TGTGCCAGCAGTGAATACCCTAAGACAGGCCGCAATGAAAAACTGTTTTTT	CASSEYPKTGRNEKLFF
TRBV9	.	TRBJ1-1	.	TGTGCCAGCAGCGTAGTGCAGGTTTACACTGAAGCTTTCTTT	CASSVVQVYTEAFF
TRBV18	.	TRBJ1-1	.	TGTGCCAGCTCAGTAGACAGGAACACTGAAGCTTTCTTT	CASSVDRNTEAFF
TRBV13	once	TRBJ1-2	TRBD1	TGTGCCAGCAGCTTGGGAGGGACAGGGCCCTATGGCTACACCTTC	CASSLGGTGPYGYTF
TRBV10-1	.	TRBJ2-1	.	TGCGCCAGCAGTGAGGGGGCGGACTACAATGAGCAGTTCTTC	CASSEGADYNEQFF
TRBV28	.	TRBJ2-7	.	TGTGCCAGCAGTTCCCACATGGCAGGGGCCTACGAGCAGTACTTC	CASSSHMAGAYEQYF